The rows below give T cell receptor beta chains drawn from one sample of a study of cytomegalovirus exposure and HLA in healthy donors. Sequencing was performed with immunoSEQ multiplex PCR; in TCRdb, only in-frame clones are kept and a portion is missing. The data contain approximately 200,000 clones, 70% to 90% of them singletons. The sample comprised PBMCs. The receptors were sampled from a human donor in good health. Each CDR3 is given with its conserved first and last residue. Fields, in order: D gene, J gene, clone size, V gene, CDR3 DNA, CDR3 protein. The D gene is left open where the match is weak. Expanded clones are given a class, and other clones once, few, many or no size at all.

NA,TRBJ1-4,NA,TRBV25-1,TGTGCCAGCAGTAGCAGGAGGGCGAATGAAAAACTGTTTTTT,CASSSRRANEKLFF
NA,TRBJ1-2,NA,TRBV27,TGTGCCAGCAGTTCCCGACAGGTTGCGGGCTACACCTTC,CASSSRQVAGYTF
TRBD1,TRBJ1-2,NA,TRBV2,TGTGCCAGCAGTGGGATACAGGGGACTAACTATGGCTACACCTTC,CASSGIQGTNYGYTF
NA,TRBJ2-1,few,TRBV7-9,TGTTCCAGCAGCTTATTCGCGAGCTCCTACAATGAGCAGTTCTTC,CSSSLFASSYNEQFF
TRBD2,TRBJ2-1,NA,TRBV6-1,TGTGCCAGCAGTCAAGGGACTAGCGGTACGAATGAGCAGTTCTTC,CASSQGTSGTNEQFF
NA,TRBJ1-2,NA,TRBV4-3,TGCGCCAGCAGCCAAGCCGGACACAACTATGGCTACACCTTC,CASSQAGHNYGYTF
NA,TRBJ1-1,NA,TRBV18,TGTGTCAGCTCACCGGCAGAAAACACTGAAGCTTTCTTT,CVSSPAENTEAFF
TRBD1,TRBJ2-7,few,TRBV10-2,TGCGCCAGCAGACCGGGACAGGGGGGGTACGAGCAGTACTTC,CASRPGQGGYEQYF
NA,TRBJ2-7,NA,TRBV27,TGTGCCAGCAGTTTATCGATAACGACATTCCTCTTTGAGCAGTACTTC,CASSLSITTFLFEQYF
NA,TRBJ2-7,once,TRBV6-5,TGTGCCAGCAGGAACGGGTACGAGCAGTACTTC,CASRNGYEQYF
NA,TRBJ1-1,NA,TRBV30,TGTGCCTGGATTAATCGGGGTGAGGCTGAAGCTTTCTTT,CAWINRGEAEAFF
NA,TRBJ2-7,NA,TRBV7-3,TGTGCCAGCAGCTCGTCAGGGGCCCTCTACGAGCAGTACTTC,CASSSSGALYEQYF
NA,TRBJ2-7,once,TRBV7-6,TGTGCCAGCAGCTTGGGGAGTAACTACGAGCAGTACTTC,CASSLGSNYEQYF
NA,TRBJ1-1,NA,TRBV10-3,TGTGCCATCAGTGAAGACCAGCGGTCCGCTGAAGCTTTCTTT,CAISEDQRSAEAFF
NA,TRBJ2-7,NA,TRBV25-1,TGTGCCAGCAGTGAATTCACTTCGTTAGAGCAGTACTTC,CASSEFTSLEQYF
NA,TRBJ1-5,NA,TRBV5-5,TGTGCCAGCAGCTTAGGGGTCGGCAATCAGCCCCAGCATTTT,CASSLGVGNQPQHF
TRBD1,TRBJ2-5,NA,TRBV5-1,TGCGCCAGCAGTTTGGTTCAGGGACAGAATTCGGAGACCCAGTACTTC,CASSLVQGQNSETQYF
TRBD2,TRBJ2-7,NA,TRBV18,TGTGCCAGCTCACCACGGACTAGCGGGAGGGTCGAGCAGTACTTC,CASSPRTSGRVEQYF
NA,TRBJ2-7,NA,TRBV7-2,TGTGCCAGCAGCCCCACGTCAGACAGGACCCCCTACGAGCAGTACTTC,CASSPTSDRTPYEQYF
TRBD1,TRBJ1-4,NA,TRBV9,TGTGCCAGCAGCCCCACAGGGGGTCAGGGTGAAAAACTGTTTTTT,CASSPTGGQGEKLFF
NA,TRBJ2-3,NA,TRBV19,TGTGCCAGTAGTATTGGCTCTCTAGCAAGCACAGATACGCAGTATTTT,CASSIGSLASTDTQYF
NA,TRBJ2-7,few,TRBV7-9,TGTGCCAGCAGCTTAGCTAGCATAGCACCCTACGAGCAGTACTTC,CASSLASIAPYEQYF
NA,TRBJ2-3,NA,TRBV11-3,TGTGCCAGCAGCTTAGATCTAACAGATACGCAGTATTTT,CASSLDLTDTQYF
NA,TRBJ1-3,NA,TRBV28,TGTGCCAGCAGTCCCCCCACACGACAGAGAGGAAACACCATATATTTT,CASSPPTRQRGNTIYF
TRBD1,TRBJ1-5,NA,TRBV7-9,TGTTCCAGCAGCTTAGTGGGGACAGGGGGCAATCAGCCCCAGCATTTT,CSSSLVGTGGNQPQHF
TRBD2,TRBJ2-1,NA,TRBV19,TGTGCCAGTAGTCCTCAAAGGACTAGCCCTGGGGATGAGCAGTTCTTC,CASSPQRTSPGDEQFF
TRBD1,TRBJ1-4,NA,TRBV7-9,TGTGCCAGCAGCCTGGACCGGGACAGGGAAACTAATGAAAAACTGTTTTTT,CASSLDRDRETNEKLFF
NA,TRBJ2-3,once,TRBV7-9,TGTGCCAGCAGCCCGGGACTGCTCACGGCAGATACGCAGTATTTT,CASSPGLLTADTQYF
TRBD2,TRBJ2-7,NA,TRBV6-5,TGTGCCAGCAGTTACGGGGCGGGAGCACCCTACGAGCAGTACTTC,CASSYGAGAPYEQYF
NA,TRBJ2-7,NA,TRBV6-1,TGTGCCAGCAGTGGTAAATCGGGACACCTCCTCTCCTACGAGCAGTACTTC,CASSGKSGHLLSYEQYF
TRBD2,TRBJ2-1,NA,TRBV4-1,TGCGCCAGCAGCCAAGCCGGGACTAGCGGGTACAATGAGCAGTTCTTC,CASSQAGTSGYNEQFF
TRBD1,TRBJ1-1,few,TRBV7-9,TGTGCCAGCAGCTCCGCCGGGACAGGGTACAGTAGAATCAACACTGAAGCTTTCTTT,CASSSAGTGYSRINTEAFF
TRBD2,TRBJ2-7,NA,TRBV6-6,TGTGCCAGCCGCCCGACTAGCGAGAACCTCTACGAGCAGTACTTC,CASRPTSENLYEQYF
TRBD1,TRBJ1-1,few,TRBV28,TGTGCCAGCAGTCCCTGGACAGGGAAGAACACTGAAGCTTTCTTT,CASSPWTGKNTEAFF
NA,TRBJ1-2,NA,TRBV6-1,TGTGCCAGCAGTGAAAGCTTGGAGGGCCCGAACTATGGCTACACCTTC,CASSESLEGPNYGYTF
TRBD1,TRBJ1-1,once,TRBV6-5,TGTGCCAGCAGGGGACAGGGGGCTTTTGTTCGTGCTTTCTTT,CASRGQGAFVRAFF
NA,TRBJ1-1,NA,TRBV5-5,TGTGCCAGCACCCTACAGGGAAACACTGAAGCTTTCTTT,CASTLQGNTEAFF
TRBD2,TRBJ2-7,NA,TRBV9,TGTGCCAGCAGCGCCGACCCTGGACTAGCGGGATACTCCTACGAGCAGTACTTC,CASSADPGLAGYSYEQYF